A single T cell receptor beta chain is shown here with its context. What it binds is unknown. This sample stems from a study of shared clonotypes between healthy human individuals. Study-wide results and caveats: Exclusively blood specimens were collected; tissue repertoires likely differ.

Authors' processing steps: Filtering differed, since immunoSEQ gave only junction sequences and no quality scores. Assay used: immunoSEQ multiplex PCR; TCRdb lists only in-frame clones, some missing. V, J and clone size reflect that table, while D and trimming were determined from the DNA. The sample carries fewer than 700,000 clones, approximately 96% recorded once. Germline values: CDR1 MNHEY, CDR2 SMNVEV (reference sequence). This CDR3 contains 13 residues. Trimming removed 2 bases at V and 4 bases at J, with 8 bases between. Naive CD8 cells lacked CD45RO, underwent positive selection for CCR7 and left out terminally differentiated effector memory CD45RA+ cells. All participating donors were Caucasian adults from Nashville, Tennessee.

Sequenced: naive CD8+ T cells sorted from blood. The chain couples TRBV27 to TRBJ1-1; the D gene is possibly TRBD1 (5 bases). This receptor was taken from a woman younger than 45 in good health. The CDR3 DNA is TGTGCCAGCAGTTTAACCAGGGCCACTGAAGCTTTCTTT. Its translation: CASSLTRATEAFF.